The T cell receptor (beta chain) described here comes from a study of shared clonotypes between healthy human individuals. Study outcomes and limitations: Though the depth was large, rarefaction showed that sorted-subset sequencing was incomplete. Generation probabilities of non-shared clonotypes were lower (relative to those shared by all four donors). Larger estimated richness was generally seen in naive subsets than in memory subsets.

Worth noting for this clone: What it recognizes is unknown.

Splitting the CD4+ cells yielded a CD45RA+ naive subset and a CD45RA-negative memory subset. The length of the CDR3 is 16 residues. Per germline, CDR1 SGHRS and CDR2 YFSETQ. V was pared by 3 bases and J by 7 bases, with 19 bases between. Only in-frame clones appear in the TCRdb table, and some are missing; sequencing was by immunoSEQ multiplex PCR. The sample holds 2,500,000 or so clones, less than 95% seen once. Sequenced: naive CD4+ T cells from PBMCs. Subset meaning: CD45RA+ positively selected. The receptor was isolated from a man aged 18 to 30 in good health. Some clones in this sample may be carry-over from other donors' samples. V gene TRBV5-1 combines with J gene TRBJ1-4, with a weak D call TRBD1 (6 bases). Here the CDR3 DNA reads TGCGCCAGCAGCTCCGGGACATACTCCGGAGGTGAAAAACTGTTTTTT. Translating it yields CASSSGTYSGGEKLFF. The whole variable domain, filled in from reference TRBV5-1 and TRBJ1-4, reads KAGVTQTPRYLIKTRGQQVTLSCSPISGHRSVSWYQQTPGQGLQFLFEYFSETQRNKGNFPGRFSGRQFSNSRSEMNVSTLELGDSALYLCASSSGTYSGGEKLFFGSGTQLSVL.